This T cell receptor (beta chain) stems from a study of CD8 T cells in ankylosing spondylitis. Points on this clonotype: The antigen is not known.

As the method for making TCR beta libraries, quantitative 5'-RACE with molecular barcodes was used. TCRdb reanalysed the 5' RACE reads using MiXCR and keeps one entry per CDR3 protein. Found here are around 440,000 distinct CDR3 sequences, approximately 17% of them singletons; the top ten hold 1%. V gave up 6 bases and J gave up 0 bases, with 15 bases separating them. In germline, CDR1 is MGHDK, CDR2 SYGVNS. This CDR3 contains 17 residues. General study points: Several highly homologous variants made up a TCR beta motif, and this motif appeared characteristic of ankylosing spondylitis blood.

Sequenced: blood, either unsorted or a sorted T cell fraction (not recorded which). The TCR was taken from a male donor with ankylosing spondylitis. The genes are TRBV25-1 and TRBJ2-6, with a possible D match to TRBD1 (5 bases). This chain's CDR3 is CASRPRGGLSGANVLTF. As DNA, the CDR3 is TGTGCCAGCAGGCCTAGGGGTGGGCTCTCTGGGGCCAACGTCCTGACTTTC.